Listed below are T cell receptor beta chains from one sample, sequenced in a study of T cells in Graves' hyperthyroidism and ophthalmopathy. TCRdb re-called the multiplex PCR reads with MiXCR, one entry per CDR3 protein. The sample carries fewer than 900,000 distinct CDR3 sequences, around 15% recorded once. Sequencing was performed on blood. Source of these receptors: a young man with Graves' hyperthyroidism. Both conserved end residues are part of each CDR3.

TRBJ1-5 | TRBV28 | CASRATDYQPQHF
TRBJ1-6 | TRBV3-1 | CASSHLDRGNSPLHF
TRBJ2-2 | TRBV6-1 | CASRRTSGRGPSGELFF
TRBJ2-1 | TRBV14 | CASSQIASRAEQFF
TRBJ2-1 | TRBV6-2/TRBV6-3 | CASSYSQGGGQFF
TRBJ2-7 | TRBV27 | CASSLDWRGLAGTYEQYF
TRBJ2-2 | TRBV7-8 | CASSTFVGAPGELFF
TRBJ2-5 | TRBV19 | CASSRKGSFQGTQYF
TRBJ1-5 | TRBV3-1 | CASSKGTYSNQPQHF
TRBJ1-5 | TRBV6-1 | CASSLRRDLNQPQHF
TRBJ1-1 | TRBV19 | CASIQTGRHTEAFF
TRBJ2-5 | TRBV12-3/TRBV12-4 | CASRRQATQEETQYF
TRBJ2-7 | TRBV29-1 | CSVERLAGEGYEQYF
TRBJ1-6 | TRBV6-1 | CASTSRTGAYSALHF
TRBJ1-2 | TRBV11-3 | CASSPSGGSLNYGYTF
TRBJ2-2 | TRBV20-1 | CSARFNQGAGELFF
TRBJ2-2 | TRBV11-2 | CASSFSSGLNTGELFF
TRBJ1-1 | TRBV29-1 | CSVGANTEAFF
TRBJ1-4 | TRBV6-2/TRBV6-3 | CASGAFGATNEKLFF
TRBJ2-7 | TRBV28 | CASSSPGQGSSYEQYF
TRBJ2-1 | TRBV29-1 | CSVVGGGNGNEQFF
TRBJ1-2 | TRBV5-1 | CASSLVGTGQHGYTF
TRBJ2-1 | TRBV9 | CASSLKAGGINEQFF
TRBJ1-2 | TRBV20-1 | CSARDPNNYGYTF
TRBJ2-1 | TRBV30 | CAWSTGQGIYNEQFF
TRBJ1-5 | TRBV6-2/TRBV6-3 | CASSSGPVRPQHF
TRBJ1-1 | TRBV5-1 | CASSLRPGANTEAFF
TRBJ1-2 | TRBV19 | CASSTQANYGYTF
- | TRBV6-1 | CASSEEWGPYAQFF
TRBJ2-7 | TRBV7-9 | CASSLAAGTTYEQYF
TRBJ2-2 | TRBV9 | CASSSPGTSGHGELFF
TRBJ1-4 | TRBV7-9 | CASSSGQLEKLFF
TRBJ2-7 | TRBV4-3 | CASSQEGTSGRPYEQYF
TRBJ2-1 | TRBV7-9 | CASSAPVTLVTYNEQFF
TRBJ2-7 | TRBV30 | CAWSAGTSGYEQYF
TRBJ1-1 | TRBV12-5 | CASGLVLRGGGTEAFF
TRBJ2-3 | TRBV28 | CASSGDPGLTDTQYF
TRBJ2-1 | TRBV28 | CASVWVNEQFF
TRBJ2-3 | TRBV10-3 | CAISAPAEDTQYF
TRBJ1-2 | TRBV28 | CASSRQGDVGYRYTF
TRBJ2-1 | TRBV29-1 | CSPLKPSGRGGGYNEQFF
TRBJ2-4 | TRBV6-1 | CASSEALAGAKNIQYF
TRBJ1-2 | TRBV19 | CATRAESDGYTF
TRBJ2-5 | TRBV28 | CASRRELGLADSETQYF
TRBJ2-3 | TRBV6-1 | CASSEEAPASGRADTQYF
TRBJ2-5 | TRBV11-2 | CASSLRVDQETQYF
TRBJ2-1 | TRBV7-9 | CASSRRRRGTNEQFF
TRBJ2-7 | TRBV27 | CASRGESTSGRYEQYF
TRBJ2-7 | TRBV20-1 | CSATGEGYEQYF
TRBJ1-5 | TRBV30 | CAWMGGAGQPQHF
TRBJ2-7 | TRBV20-1 | CSANDRGLTYEQYF
TRBJ2-3 | TRBV20-1 | CSANDARAGRTDTQYF
TRBJ1-2 | TRBV30 | CAWSGSYGYTF
TRBJ2-1 | TRBV24-1 | CATSDASGSGNEQFF
TRBJ2-2 | TRBV30 | CAWSVPDRDEVGELFF